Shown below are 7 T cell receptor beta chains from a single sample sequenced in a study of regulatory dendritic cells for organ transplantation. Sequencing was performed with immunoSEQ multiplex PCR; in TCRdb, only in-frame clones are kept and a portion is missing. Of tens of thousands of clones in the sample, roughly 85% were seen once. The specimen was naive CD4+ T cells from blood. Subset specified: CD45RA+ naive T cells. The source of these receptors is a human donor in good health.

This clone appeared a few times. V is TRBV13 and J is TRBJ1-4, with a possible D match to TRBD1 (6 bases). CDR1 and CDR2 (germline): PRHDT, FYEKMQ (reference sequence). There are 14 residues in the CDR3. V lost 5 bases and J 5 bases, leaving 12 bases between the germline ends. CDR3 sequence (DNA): TGTGCCAGCAGCACTCGGACAGTAAATGAAAAACTGTTTTTT. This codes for CASSTRTVNEKLFF.

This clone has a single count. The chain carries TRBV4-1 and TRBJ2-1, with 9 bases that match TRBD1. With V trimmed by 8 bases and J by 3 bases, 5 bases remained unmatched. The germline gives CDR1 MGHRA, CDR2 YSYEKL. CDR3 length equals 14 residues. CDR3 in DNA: TGCGCCAGCCAATCGGGACAGGGCTACAATGAGCAGTTCTTC. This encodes CASQSGQGYNEQFF.

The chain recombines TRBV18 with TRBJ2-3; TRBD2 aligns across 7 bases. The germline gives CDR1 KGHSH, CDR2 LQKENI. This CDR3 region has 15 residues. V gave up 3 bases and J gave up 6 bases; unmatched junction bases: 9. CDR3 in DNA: TGTGCCAGCTCACCGACTAGCTGGCCCGGGGATACGCAGTATTTT. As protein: CASSPTSWPGDTQYF.

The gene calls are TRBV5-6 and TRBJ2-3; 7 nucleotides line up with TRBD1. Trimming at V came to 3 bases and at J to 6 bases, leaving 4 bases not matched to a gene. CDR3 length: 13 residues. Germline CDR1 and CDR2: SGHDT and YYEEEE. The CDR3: CASSYGQVDTQYF. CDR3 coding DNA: TGTGCCAGCAGCTACGGACAGGTCGATACGCAGTATTTT.

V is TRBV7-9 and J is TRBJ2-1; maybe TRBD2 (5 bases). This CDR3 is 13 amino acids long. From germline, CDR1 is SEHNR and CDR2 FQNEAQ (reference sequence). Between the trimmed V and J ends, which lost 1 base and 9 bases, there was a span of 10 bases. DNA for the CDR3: TGTGCCAGCAGCTTAGGAGGGCGAGGTGAGCAGTTCTTC. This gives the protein CASSLGGRGEQFF.

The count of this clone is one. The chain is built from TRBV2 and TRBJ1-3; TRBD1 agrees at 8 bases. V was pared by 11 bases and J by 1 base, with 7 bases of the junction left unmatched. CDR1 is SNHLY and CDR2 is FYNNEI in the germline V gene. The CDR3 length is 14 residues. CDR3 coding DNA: TGTGCCGGGTCTCGGGACAGGTCTGGAAACACCATATATTTT. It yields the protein CAGSRDRSGNTIYF.

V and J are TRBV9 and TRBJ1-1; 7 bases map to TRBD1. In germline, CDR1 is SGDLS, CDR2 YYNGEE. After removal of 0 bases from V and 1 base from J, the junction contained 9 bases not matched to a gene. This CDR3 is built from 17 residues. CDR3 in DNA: TGTGCCAGCAGCGTAGTGGGACAGTGGAGAGGGAACACTGAAGCTTTCTTT. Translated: CASSVVGQWRGNTEAFF.